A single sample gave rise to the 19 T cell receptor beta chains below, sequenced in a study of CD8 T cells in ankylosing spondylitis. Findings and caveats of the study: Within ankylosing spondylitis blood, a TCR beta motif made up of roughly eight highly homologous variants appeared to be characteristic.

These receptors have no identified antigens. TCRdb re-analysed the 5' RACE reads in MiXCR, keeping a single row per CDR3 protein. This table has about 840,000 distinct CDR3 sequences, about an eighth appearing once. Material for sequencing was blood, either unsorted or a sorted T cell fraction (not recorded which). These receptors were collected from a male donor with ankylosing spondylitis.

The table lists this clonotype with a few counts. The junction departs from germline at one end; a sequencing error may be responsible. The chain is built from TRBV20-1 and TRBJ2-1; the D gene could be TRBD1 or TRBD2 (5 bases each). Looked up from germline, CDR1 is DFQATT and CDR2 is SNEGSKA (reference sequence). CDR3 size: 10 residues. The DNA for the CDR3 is TGCAGTGCTAGGACCGGGACCGAGGTCTTC. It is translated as CSARTGTEVF.

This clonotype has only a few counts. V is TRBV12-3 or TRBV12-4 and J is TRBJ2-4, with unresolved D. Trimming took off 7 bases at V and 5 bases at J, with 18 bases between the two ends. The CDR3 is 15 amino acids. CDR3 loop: CASKDYGSFENIQYF. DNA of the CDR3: TGTGCCAGCAAAGATTACGGGTCGTTCGAAAACATTCAGTACTTC.

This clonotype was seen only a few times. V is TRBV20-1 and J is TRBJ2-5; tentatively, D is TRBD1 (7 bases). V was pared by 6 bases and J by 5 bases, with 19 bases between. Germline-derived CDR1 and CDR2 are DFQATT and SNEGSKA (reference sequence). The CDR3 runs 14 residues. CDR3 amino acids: CSAVRQGRGETQYF. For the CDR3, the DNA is TGCAGTGCCGTGAGACAGGGTCGGGGGGAGACCCAGTACTTC.

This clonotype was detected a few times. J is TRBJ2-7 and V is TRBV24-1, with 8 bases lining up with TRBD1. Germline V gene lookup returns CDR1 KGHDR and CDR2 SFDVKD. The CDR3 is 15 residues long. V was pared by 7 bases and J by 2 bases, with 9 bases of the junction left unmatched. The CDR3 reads CATSPTGTGTYEQYF. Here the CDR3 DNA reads TGTGCCACCAGCCCGACCGGGACAGGAACCTACGAGCAGTACTTC.

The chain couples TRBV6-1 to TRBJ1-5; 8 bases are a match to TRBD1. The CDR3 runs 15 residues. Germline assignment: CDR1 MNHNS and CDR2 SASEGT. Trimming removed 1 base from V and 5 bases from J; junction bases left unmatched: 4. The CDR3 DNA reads TGTGCCAGCAGTGAAGGGACAGGGAACTATCAGCCCCAGCATTTT. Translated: CASSEGTGNYQPQHF.

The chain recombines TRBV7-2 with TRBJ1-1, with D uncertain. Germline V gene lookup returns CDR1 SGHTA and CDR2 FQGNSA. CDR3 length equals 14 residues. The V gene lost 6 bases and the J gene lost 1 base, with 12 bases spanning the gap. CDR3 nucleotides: TGTGCCAGCAGACCCCGGCGGAGGAACACTGAAGCTTTCTTT. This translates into CASRPRRRNTEAFF.

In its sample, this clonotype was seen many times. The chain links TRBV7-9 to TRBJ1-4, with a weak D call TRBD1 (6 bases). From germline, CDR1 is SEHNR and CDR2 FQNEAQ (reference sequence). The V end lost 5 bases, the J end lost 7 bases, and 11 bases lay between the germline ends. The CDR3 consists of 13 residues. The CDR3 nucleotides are TGTGCCAGCAGCACACAGGGCGGTGAAAAACTGTTTTTT. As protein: CASSTQGGEKLFF.

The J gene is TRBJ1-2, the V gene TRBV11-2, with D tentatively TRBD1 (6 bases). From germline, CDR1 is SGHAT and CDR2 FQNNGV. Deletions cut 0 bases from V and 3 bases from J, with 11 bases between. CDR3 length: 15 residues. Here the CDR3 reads CASSLDRRGYYGYTF. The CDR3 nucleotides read TGTGCCAGCAGCTTAGATAGGAGGGGGTACTATGGCTACACCTTC.

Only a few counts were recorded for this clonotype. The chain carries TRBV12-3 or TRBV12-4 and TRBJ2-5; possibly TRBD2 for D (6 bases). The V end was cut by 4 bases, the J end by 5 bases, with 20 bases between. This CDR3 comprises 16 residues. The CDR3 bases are TGTGCCAGCAGTTGGGGGGTGGACGATCTGAGGGAGACCCAGTACTTC. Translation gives CASSWGVDDLRETQYF.

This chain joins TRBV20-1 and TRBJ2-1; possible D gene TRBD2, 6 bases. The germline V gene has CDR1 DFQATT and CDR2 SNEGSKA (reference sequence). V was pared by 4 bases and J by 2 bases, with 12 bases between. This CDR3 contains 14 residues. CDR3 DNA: TGCAGTGCTACCCTCGGGACTCCCTACAATGAGCAGTTCTTC. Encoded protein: CSATLGTPYNEQFF.

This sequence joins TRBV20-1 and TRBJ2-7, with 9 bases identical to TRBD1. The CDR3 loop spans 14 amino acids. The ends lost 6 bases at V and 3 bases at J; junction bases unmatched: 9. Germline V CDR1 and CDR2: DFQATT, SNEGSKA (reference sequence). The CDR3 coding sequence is TGCAGTGCACACCCGGGACAGGGTGACTACGAGCAGTACTTC. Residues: CSAHPGQGDYEQYF.

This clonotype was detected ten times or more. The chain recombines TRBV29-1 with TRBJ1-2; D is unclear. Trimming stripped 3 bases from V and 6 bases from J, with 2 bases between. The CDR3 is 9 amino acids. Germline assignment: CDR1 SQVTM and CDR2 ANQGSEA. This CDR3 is CSVDDGYTF. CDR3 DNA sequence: TGCAGCGTTGATGATGGCTACACCTTC.

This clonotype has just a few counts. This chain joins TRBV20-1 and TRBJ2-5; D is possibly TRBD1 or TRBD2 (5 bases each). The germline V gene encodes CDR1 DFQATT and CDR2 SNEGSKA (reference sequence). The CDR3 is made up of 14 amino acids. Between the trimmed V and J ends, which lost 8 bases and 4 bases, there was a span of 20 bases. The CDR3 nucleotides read TGCAGTCCAACCACCGGGACCCTGGGAGAGACCCAGTACTTC. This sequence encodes CSPTTGTLGETQYF.

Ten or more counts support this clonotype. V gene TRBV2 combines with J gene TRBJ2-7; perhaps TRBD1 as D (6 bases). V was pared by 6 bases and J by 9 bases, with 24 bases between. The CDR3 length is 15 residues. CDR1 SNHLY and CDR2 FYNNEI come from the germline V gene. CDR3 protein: CASRVDRLERGGQYF. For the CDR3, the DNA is TGTGCCAGCAGGGTAGACAGGTTGGAGCGTGGAGGGCAGTACTTC. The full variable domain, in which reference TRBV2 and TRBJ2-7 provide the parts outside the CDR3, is EPEVTQTPSHQVTQMGQEVILRCVPISNHLYFYWYRQILGQKVEFLVSFYNNEISEKSEIFDDQFSVERPDGSNFTLKIRSTKLEDSAMYFCASRVDRLERGGQYFGPGTRLTVT.

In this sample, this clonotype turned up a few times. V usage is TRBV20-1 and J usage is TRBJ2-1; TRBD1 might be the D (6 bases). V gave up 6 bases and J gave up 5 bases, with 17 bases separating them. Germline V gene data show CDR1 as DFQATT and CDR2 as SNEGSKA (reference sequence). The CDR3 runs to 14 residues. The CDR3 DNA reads TGCAGTGCAAACGCCGGGACACCGAACAATGAGCAGTTCTTC. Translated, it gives CSANAGTPNNEQFF.

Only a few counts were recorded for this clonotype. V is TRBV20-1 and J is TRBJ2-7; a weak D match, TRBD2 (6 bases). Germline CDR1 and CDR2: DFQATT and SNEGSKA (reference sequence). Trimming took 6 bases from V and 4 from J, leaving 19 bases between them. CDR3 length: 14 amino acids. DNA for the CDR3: TGCAGTGCCCCAGACGAGGGAGGAGGGTACGAGCAGTACTTC. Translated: CSAPDEGGGYEQYF.

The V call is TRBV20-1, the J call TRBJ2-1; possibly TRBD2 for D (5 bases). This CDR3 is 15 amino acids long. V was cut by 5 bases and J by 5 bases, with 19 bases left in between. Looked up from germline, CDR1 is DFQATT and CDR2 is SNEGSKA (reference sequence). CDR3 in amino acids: CSAGKIGLANNEQFF. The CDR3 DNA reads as TGCAGTGCTGGAAAGATAGGACTCGCAAACAATGAGCAGTTCTTC.

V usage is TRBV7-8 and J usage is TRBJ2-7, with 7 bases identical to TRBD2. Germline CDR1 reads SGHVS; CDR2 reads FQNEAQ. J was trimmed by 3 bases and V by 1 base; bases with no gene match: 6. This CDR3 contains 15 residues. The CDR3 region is CASSLVLGGVYEQYF. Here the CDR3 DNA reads TGTGCCAGCAGCTTAGTTTTGGGGGGGGTCTACGAGCAGTACTTC. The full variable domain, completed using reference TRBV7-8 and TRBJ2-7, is GAGVSQSPRYKVAKRGQDVALRCDPISGHVSLFWYQQALGQGPEFLTYFQNEAQLDKSGLPSDRFFAERPEGSVSTLKIQRTQQEDSAVYLCASSLVLGGVYEQYFGPGTRLTVT.

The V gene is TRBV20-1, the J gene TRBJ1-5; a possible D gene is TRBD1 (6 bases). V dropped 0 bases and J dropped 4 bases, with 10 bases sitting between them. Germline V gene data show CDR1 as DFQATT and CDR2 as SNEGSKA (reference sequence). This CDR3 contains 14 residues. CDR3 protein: CSAREPQGNQPQHF. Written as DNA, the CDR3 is TGCAGTGCTAGAGAACCGCAGGGGAATCAGCCCCAGCATTTT.